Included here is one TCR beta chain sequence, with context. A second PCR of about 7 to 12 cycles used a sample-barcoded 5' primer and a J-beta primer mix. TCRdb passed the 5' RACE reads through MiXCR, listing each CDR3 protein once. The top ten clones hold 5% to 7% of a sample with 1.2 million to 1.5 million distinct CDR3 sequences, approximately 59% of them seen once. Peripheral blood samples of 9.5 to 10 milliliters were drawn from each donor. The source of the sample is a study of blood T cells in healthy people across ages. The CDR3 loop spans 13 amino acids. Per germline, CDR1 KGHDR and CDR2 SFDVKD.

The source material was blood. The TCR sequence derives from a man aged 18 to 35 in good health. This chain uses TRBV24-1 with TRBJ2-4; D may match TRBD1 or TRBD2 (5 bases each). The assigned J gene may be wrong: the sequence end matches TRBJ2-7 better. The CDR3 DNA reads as TGTGCCAGCAGAACCCATGGGGGAGACGAGCAGTACTTC. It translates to CASRTHGGDEQYF.